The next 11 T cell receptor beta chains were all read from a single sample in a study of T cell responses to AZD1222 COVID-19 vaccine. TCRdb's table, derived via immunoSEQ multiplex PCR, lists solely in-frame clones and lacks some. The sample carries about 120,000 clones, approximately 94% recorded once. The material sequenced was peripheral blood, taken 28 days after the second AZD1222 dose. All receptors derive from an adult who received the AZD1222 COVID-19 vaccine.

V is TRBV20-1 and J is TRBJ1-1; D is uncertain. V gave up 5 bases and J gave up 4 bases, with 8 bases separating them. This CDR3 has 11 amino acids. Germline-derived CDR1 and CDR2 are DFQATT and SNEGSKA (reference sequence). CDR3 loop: CSAQDGTEAFF. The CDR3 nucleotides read TGCAGTGCTCAGGACGGCACTGAAGCTTTCTTT.

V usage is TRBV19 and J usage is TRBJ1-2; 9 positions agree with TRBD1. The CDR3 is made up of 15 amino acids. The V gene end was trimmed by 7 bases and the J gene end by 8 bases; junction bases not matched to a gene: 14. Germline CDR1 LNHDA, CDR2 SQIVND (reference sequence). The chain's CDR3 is CASNPGQGILLGYTF. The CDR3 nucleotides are TGTGCCAGTAACCCGGGACAGGGTATTTTACTGGGCTACACCTTC.

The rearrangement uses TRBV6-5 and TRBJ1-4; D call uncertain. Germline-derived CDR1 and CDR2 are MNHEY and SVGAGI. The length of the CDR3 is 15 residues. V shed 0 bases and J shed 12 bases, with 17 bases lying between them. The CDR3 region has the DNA TGTGCCAGCAGTTACTCGATTTATGGCGATAGGGAACTGTTTTTT. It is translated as CASSYSIYGDRELFF.

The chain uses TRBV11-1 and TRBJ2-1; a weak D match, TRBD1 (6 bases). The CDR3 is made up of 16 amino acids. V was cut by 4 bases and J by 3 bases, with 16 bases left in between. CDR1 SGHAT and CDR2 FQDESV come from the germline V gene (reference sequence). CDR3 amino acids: CASSWTGTPIYNEQFF. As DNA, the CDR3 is TGTGCCAGCAGCTGGACCGGGACACCAATCTACAATGAGCAGTTCTTC.

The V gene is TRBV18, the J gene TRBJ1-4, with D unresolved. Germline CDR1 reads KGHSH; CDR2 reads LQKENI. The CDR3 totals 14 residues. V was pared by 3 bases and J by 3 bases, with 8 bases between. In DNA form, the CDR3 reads TGTGCCAGCTCACCGTTGGTTGCTAATGAAAAACTGTTTTTT. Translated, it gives CASSPLVANEKLFF.

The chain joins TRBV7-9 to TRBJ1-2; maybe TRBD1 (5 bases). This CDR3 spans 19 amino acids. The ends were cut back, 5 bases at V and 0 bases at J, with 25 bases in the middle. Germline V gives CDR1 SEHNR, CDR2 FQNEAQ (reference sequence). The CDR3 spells CASSPTWDGRPFSNYGYTF. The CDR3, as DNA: TGTGCCAGCAGCCCGACGTGGGACGGCAGGCCCTTTTCTAACTATGGCTACACCTTC.

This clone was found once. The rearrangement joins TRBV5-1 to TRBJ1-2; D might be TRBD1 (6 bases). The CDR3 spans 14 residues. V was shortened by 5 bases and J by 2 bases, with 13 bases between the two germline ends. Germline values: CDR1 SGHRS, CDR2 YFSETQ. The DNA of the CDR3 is TGCGCCAGCAGTTCAGGTGGGGGCAACTATGGCTACACCTTC. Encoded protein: CASSSGGGNYGYTF.

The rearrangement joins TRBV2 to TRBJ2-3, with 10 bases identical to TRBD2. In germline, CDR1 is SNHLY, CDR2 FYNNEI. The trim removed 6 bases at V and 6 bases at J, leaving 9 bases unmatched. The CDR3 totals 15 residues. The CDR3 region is CASSSLAGVRDTQYF. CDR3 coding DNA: TGTGCCAGCAGCTCTCTAGCGGGAGTTCGGGATACGCAGTATTTT.

The CDR3 protein is CASSEAGSQARKGQPQHF. The CDR3 nucleotides are TGTGCCAGCAGTGAAGCGGGGTCGCAGGCTAGGAAAGGACAGCCCCAGCATTTT. This chain joins TRBV2 and TRBJ1-5; D is ambiguous. Germline V gives CDR1 SNHLY, CDR2 FYNNEI. CDR3 length: 18 amino acids. V was cut by 0 bases and J by 7 bases, with 22 bases left in between.

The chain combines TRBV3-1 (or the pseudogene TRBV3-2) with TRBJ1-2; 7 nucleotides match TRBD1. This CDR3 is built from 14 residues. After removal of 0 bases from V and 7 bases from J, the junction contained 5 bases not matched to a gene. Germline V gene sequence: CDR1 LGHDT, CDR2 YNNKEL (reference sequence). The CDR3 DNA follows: TGTGCCAGCAGCCAAGAGGGGCAGGGGGGTGGCTACACCTTC. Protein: CASSQEGQGGGYTF.

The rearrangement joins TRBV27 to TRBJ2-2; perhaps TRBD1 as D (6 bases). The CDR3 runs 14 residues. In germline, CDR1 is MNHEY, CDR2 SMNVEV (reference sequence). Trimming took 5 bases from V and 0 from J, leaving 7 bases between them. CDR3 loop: CASSEGANTGELFF. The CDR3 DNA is TGTGCCAGCAGTGAGGGGGCGAACACCGGGGAGCTGTTTTTT.